This TCR beta chain originates from a study of cytomegalovirus exposure and HLA in healthy donors. Findings and caveats of the study: Roughly uniform depth of sequencing across donors was assumed in presence/absence analyses. Evidence from a later analysis indicated that most CMV-associated TCR beta chains looked HLA-restricted. The classifier was said to identify cytomegalovirus status with high specificity and sensitivity. The Asian-associated ancestry cluster reportedly had fewer N-insertions than the 666-donor mean in a later analysis.

PCR used 60 Vbeta primers and 13 Jbeta primers. Profiling relied on immunoSEQ multiplex PCR, and the TCRdb table lists in-frame clones only, not all of them. The sample lists about 90,000 clones; approximately 78% were seen once. Germline lookup yields CDR1 SGHVS and CDR2 FNYEAQ. This CDR3 has 14 amino acids. V lost 4 bases and J 2 bases, leaving 9 bases between the germline ends. Remarks on this clone: The antigen is not known.

This clonotype was sampled from a woman aged 40 to 49 in good health and CMV-seropositive. The sample taken for sequencing was PBMCs. The chain recombines TRBV7-6 with TRBJ2-1, with D unresolved. CDR3 DNA sequence: TGTGCCAGCAGCTACCAGCGAACCTACAATGAGCAGTTCTTC. Protein: CASSYQRTYNEQFF.